Below, 2 T cell receptor beta chains from the same sample are listed, as sequenced in a study of low-dose radiotherapy and immunotherapy resistance in tumors. Time point specified: before trial treatment. TRAV- and TRBV-specific primers primed first-strand cDNA, covering alpha and beta chains. Amplification of TCRs used a constant-region primer and V-primer adapter for about 20 PCR cycles. Via MiXCR, TCRdb re-called the reads, giving one row per CDR3 protein. The data show approximately 89,000 distinct CDR3 sequences, over 15% seen once. The sequenced sample was PBMCs, obtained before treatment. These receptors came from a male donor with prostate cancer.

This clonotype occurred many times. One junction end does not reproduce the germline sequence, and a read error may be involved. The chain has TRBV7-7 and TRBJ2-2; the match to TRBD2 covers 7 bases. Germline V CDR1 and CDR2: SSHAT, FNYEAQ (reference sequence). The CDR3 covers 16 residues. Written as DNA, the CDR3 is TGTGCTAGCAGCTTAGCAAGCGGGGCCAACACCGGGGAGCTGTTTTTT. This translates into CASSLASGANTGELFF. The full variable domain, in which reference TRBV7-7 and TRBJ2-2 provide the parts outside the CDR3, is GAGVSQSPRYKVTKRGQDVTLRCDPISSHATLYWYQQALGQGPEFLTYFNYEAQPDKSGLPSDRFSAERPEGSISTLTIQRTEQRDSAMYRCASSLASGANTGELFFGEGSRLTVL.

In the case of this clonotype: The DNA is left out, because the CDR3 cannot be placed on it with certainty; the CDR3 is given as TCRdb lists it. CDR3 region: CASSFYICSARERGYNEQFF. The chain has TRBV11-2 and TRBJ2-1; the D call in the table, TRBD2, was not verified against the DNA. The CDR3 has 20 amino acids, counting both end residues. In germline, CDR1 is SGHAT, CDR2 FQNNGV.